These 30 T cell receptor beta chains share one sample of origin, sequenced in a study of T-cell memory formation after mild COVID-19 listed by TCRdb under 2021. Library prep was done by 5' RACE. The sequencer was an Illumina NovaSeq 6000. TCRdb reanalyzed the raw reads on its own, using fastp at Q25 for trimming and MiXCR for clone calling, and kept in-frame beta chains. Identical CDR3 proteins give one entry, which carries the most common genes and DNA. This sample lists roughly 340,000 distinct CDR3 sequences; more than 20% were detected once. Of the sample, under 25% falls within the top ten clones. Sequencing was performed on PBMCs or a T cell subset sorted from them (not recorded which). These receptors were obtained from a young man who had mild COVID-19 (a few samples of this study predate the infection). The sample titles of this study are shuffled in the database, so cell type and time point are left out; the donor was told from shared clones.

The chain has TRBV7-2 and TRBJ2-1; 7 bases map to TRBD1. Germline V CDR1 and CDR2: SGHTA, FQGNSA. The CDR3 has 14 amino acids. J gave up 7 bases and V 5 bases, and 8 bases lay outside the gene matches. The CDR3, as DNA: TGTGCCAGCAGCCGACCCGGCAGGGGGAATGAGCAGTTCTTC. This codes for CASSRPGRGNEQFF.

This chain joins TRBV6-4 and TRBJ2-7, with D unresolved. V lost 6 bases, J lost 12 bases, and 9 bases lay in between. This CDR3 is 9 amino acids long. Germline lookup yields CDR1 MRHNA and CDR2 SNTAGT. Here the CDR3 DNA reads TGTGCCAGCAGCCGGACCTGGTACGTC. It is translated as CASSRTWYV.

This chain uses TRBV2 with TRBJ2-2, with a weak D call TRBD1 (8 bases). The CDR3 extends over 14 amino acids. The V end was cut by 6 bases, the J end by 6 bases, with 14 bases between. CDR1 is SNHLY, CDR2 FYNNEI, per germline. The CDR3 sequence: CASRDREGPGELFF. CDR3 coding DNA: TGTGCCAGCAGGGACAGGGAGGGCCCCGGGGAGCTGTTTTTT.

The genes are TRBV11-2 and TRBJ2-2; D not certain. CDR3 length: 16 residues. Trimming took off 2 bases at V and 0 bases at J, with 10 bases between the two ends. The germline V gene encodes CDR1 SGHAT and CDR2 FQNNGV. CDR3: CASSLLWNPNTGELFF. The CDR3 bases are TGTGCCAGCAGCTTACTCTGGAACCCGAACACCGGGGAGCTGTTTTTT.

This clonotype was detected only a few times. The CDR3 bases are TGTGCCAGCAGTTCACCCGCGGGGGGAAACACCATATATTTT. It is translated as CASSSPAGGNTIYF. This chain uses TRBV6-5 with TRBJ1-3; D unresolved. CDR1 is MNHEY and CDR2 is SVGAGI in the germline V gene. Trimming removed 4 bases at V and 4 bases at J, with 11 bases between. The CDR3 consists of 14 residues.

This clonotype was detected a few times. This chain joins TRBV5-5 and TRBJ1-2; TRBD1 agrees at 7 bases. With V trimmed by 4 bases and J by 2 bases, 11 bases remained unmatched. CDR3 length: 16 amino acids. Germline CDR1 is SGHKS and CDR2 is YYEKEE (reference sequence). CDR3 sequence (DNA): TGTGCCAGCAGCCAGGGGACAGCCGCACAGAACTATGGCTACACCTTC. Its translation is CASSQGTAAQNYGYTF.

The chain links TRBV9 to TRBJ1-3; 7 bases agree with TRBD1. The germline V gene has CDR1 SGDLS and CDR2 YYNGEE. V shed 0 bases and J 8 bases; nucleotides not matched to a gene: 17. CDR3 size: 18 residues. The CDR3: CASSVALKVEGAKDTIYF. The DNA for the CDR3 is TGTGCCAGCAGCGTAGCTCTCAAGGTCGAGGGGGCGAAGGACACCATATATTTT.

The chain carries TRBV6-5 and TRBJ2-5, with 8 bases matching TRBD2. The CDR3 sequence is 15 residues long. Germline V CDR1 and CDR2: MNHEY, SVGAGI. The junction had 5 bases not matched to a gene; V was cut back by 0 bases and J by 5 bases. As DNA, the CDR3 is TGTGCCAGCAGTTACTCGGGTAGCGGGGCGGAGACCCAGTACTTC. Amino acid sequence: CASSYSGSGAETQYF.

This chain connects TRBV9 to TRBJ2-3, with D possibly being TRBD2 (5 bases). Germline V gene lookup returns CDR1 SGDLS and CDR2 YYNGEE. V was cut by 0 bases and J by 0 bases, with 8 bases left in between. This CDR3 comprises 15 residues. The DNA for the CDR3 is TGTGCCAGCAGCGTAGCGGGATTTAGCACAGATACGCAGTATTTT. It is translated as CASSVAGFSTDTQYF.

V gene TRBV5-6 combines with J gene TRBJ1-2; no clear D. The CDR3 sequence is 13 residues long. Trimming stripped 4 bases from V and 6 bases from J, with 13 bases between. Per the germline V gene, CDR1 is SGHDT and CDR2 is YYEEEE. The chain's CDR3 is CASSPVRSHGYTF. DNA for the CDR3: TGTGCCAGCAGCCCGGTCAGGAGCCATGGCTACACCTTC. The complete variable domain, with remaining parts taken from reference TRBV5-6 and TRBJ1-2, reads DAGVTQSPTHLIKTRGQQVTLRCSPKSGHDTVSWYQQALGQGPQFIFQYYEEEERQRGNFPDRFSGHQFPNYSSELNVNALLLGDSALYLCASSPVRSHGYTFGSGTRLTVV.

The chain combines TRBV6-2 or TRBV6-3 with TRBJ2-7; 7 bases align to TRBD2. With 6 bases clipped from V and 5 bases from J, the junction kept 4 bases outside the gene matches. The CDR3 runs 12 residues. Germline V gives CDR1 MNHEY, CDR2 SVGEGT. Here the CDR3 DNA reads TGTGCCAGCAGATGGGGGGGAAACGAGCAGTACTTC. Amino acids: CASRWGGNEQYF.

This clonotype was seen many times. The rearrangement uses TRBV7-8 and TRBJ2-1; the D gene is possibly TRBD2 (6 bases). Trimming shortened V by 5 bases and J by 4 bases, and 9 bases separated the two germline ends. The CDR3 length is 13 residues. Germline V gene data show CDR1 as SGHVS and CDR2 as FQNEAQ. The CDR3 region has the DNA TGTGCCAGCAGCATTGGGAGGTACAATGAGCAGTTCTTC. As protein: CASSIGRYNEQFF.

The sample holds a few counts of this clonotype. The V call is TRBV20-1, the J call TRBJ2-1; D is unresolved. V was clipped by 3 bases and J by 0 bases, with 12 bases between them. Germline V lookup: CDR1 DFQATT, CDR2 SNEGSKA (reference sequence). The CDR3 is 15 residues long. The CDR3 spells CSASALQSSYNEQFF. The CDR3 nucleotides are TGCAGTGCTAGTGCTCTCCAGAGCTCCTACAATGAGCAGTTCTTC.

This clonotype was detected only a few times. The chain is built from TRBV5-1 and TRBJ2-7, with TRBD1 identical over 12 bases. Germline loops: CDR1 SGHRS, CDR2 YFSETQ. V gave up 5 bases and J gave up 7 bases; unmatched junction bases: 7. This CDR3 has 14 amino acids. CDR3: CASSSGTGGSEQYV. The DNA of the CDR3 is TGCGCCAGCAGTTCGGGGACAGGGGGCTCGGAGCAGTACGTC.

The chain is built from TRBV6-5 and TRBJ2-1; TRBD2 aligns across 7 bases. The ends lost 2 bases at V and 12 bases at J; junction bases unmatched: 10. CDR1 is MNHEY, CDR2 SVGAGI, per germline. CDR3 length: 14 residues. CDR3: CASSYTDSGAGQFF. Here the CDR3 DNA reads TGTGCCAGCAGTTACACCGACAGCGGGGCGGGGCAGTTCTTC.

The chain combines TRBV11-2 with TRBJ2-3, with D hard to call. The CDR3 has 14 amino acids. CDR1 SGHAT and CDR2 FQNNGV come from the germline V gene. V was pared by 3 bases and J by 2 bases, with 9 bases between. In DNA, the CDR3 is TGTGCCAGCAGCTTGGACCGTCACACAGATACGCAGTATTTT. It specifies CASSLDRHTDTQYF.

V gene TRBV7-3 combines with J gene TRBJ2-3, with unresolved D. Looked up from germline, CDR1 is SGHTA and CDR2 is FQGTGA. The CDR3 covers 16 residues. V was trimmed by 5 bases and J by 1 base, leaving 16 bases between them. CDR3 DNA: TGTGCCAGCAGCCCAACCTTGGATCGGGGCACAGATACGCAGTATTTT. It encodes CASSPTLDRGTDTQYF.

This clonotype was seen more than once but under ten times. The chain combines TRBV6-5 with TRBJ1-5; 8 positions match TRBD1. Germline CDR1 is MNHEY and CDR2 is SVGAGI. The CDR3 spans 13 residues. The J segment lost 12 bases and the V segment lost 4 bases, leaving 8 bases of the junction unmatched. CDR3 coding DNA: TGTGCCAGCAGTTCAGCCGGGACAGGACTCCAGCATTTT. Encoded protein: CASSSAGTGLQHF.

This clonotype has just a few counts. The V call is TRBV12-3 or TRBV12-4, the J call TRBJ1-1; TRBD1 is a possible D gene (5 bases). Trimming pared 6 bases from V and 5 bases from J, leaving 19 bases between. The CDR3 length is 15 residues. The CDR3 bases are TGTGCCAGCAGCCCATTAACGGGGGAGTGGACTGAAGCTTTCTTT. Protein product: CASSPLTGEWTEAFF.

On this clonotype: Because the CDR3's place on the DNA is in doubt, the DNA is left out and the CDR3 is given as listed by TCRdb. The chain is built from TRBV4-1 and TRBJ2-2. A total of 14 residues make up the CDR3, ends included. Germline lookup yields CDR1 MGHRA and CDR2 YSYEKL. CDR3 region: CASSQASTGELFFF.

A few counts support this clonotype. V is TRBV20-1 and J is TRBJ2-5; D is perhaps TRBD1 (5 bases). The V end was cut by 7 bases, the J end by 9 bases, with 12 bases between. Per germline, CDR1 DFQATT and CDR2 SNEGSKA (reference sequence). CDR3 length: 10 amino acids. The CDR3 here is CSVGVVAQYF. The DNA of the CDR3 is TGCAGTGTAGGGGTTGTGGCCCAGTACTTC.

This clonotype was observed many times. The J gene is TRBJ2-2, the V gene TRBV5-4, with D perhaps assigned TRBD1 or TRBD2 (5 bases each). V gave up 1 base and J gave up 4 bases, with 8 bases separating them. Germline V gives CDR1 SGHNT, CDR2 YYREEE (reference sequence). The CDR3 is made up of 14 amino acids. This chain's CDR3 is CASSLQGATGELFF. CDR3 nucleotides: TGTGCCAGCAGCTTGCAGGGAGCCACCGGGGAGCTGTTTTTT.

The chain employs TRBV7-9 and TRBJ2-7; D gene uncertain. Germline loops: CDR1 SEHNR, CDR2 FQNEAQ (reference sequence). The CDR3 has 12 residues. For the CDR3, the DNA is TGTGCCAGCGGTCCGGGCGCGGAACCCCCCTATGTC. It is translated as CASGPGAEPPYV.

The table lists this clonotype with many counts. J is TRBJ2-1 and V is TRBV5-1; 8 bases agree with TRBD1. V gave up 2 bases and J gave up 8 bases; unmatched junction bases: 3. Looked up from germline, CDR1 is SGHRS and CDR2 is YFSETQ. The length of the CDR3 is 13 residues. The CDR3 region has the DNA TGCGCCAGCAGCTTCAGGGGGCTCGATGAGCAGTTCTTC. Its protein is CASSFRGLDEQFF.

This clonotype was counted between two and nine times. CDR3 residues: CSARGLLTDTQYF. CDR3 bases: TGCAGTGCTAGGGGCCTACTGACAGATACGCAGTATTTT. The chain recombines TRBV20-1 with TRBJ2-3, with no clear D. Germline values: CDR1 DFQATT, CDR2 SNEGSKA (reference sequence). The CDR3 sequence is 13 residues long. V gave up 3 bases and J gave up 3 bases, with 10 bases separating them.

The sample holds many counts of this clonotype. Possible read error: a much larger clone is one base away. The chain carries TRBV4-2 and TRBJ2-1; 13 positions match TRBD2. This CDR3 contains 15 residues. V was pared by 2 bases and J by 6 bases, with 1 base of the junction left unmatched. Per the germline V gene, CDR1 is LGHNA and CDR2 is YNFKEQ. The CDR3 coding sequence is TGTGCCAGCAGCCAAACTAGCGGGGGGGCCAATGAGCAGTTCTTC. This translates into CASSQTSGGANEQFF.

V and J are TRBV5-6 and TRBJ1-2, with D possibly being TRBD1 (5 bases). CDR1 and CDR2 from the germline V gene are SGHDT and YYEEEE. Trimming took off 4 bases at V and 5 bases at J, with 12 bases between the two ends. CDR3 length: 13 amino acids. CDR3 sequence (DNA): TGTGCCAGCAGCCCGCCGACAGCGTATGGCTACACCTTC. Amino acids: CASSPPTAYGYTF.

The sample holds a few counts of this clonotype. The J gene is TRBJ1-1, the V gene TRBV12-3 or TRBV12-4; no definite D call. Trimming removed 5 bases from V and 6 bases from J, with 13 bases in between. The length of the CDR3 is 13 residues. The CDR3 region is CASSPQANSEAFF. The CDR3 bases are TGTGCCAGCAGTCCCCAGGCAAACTCTGAAGCTTTCTTT.

A few counts support this clonotype. The chain combines TRBV7-2 with TRBJ1-2, with 7 bases fitting TRBD1. CDR1 is SGHTA, CDR2 FQGNSA, per germline. The CDR3 is made up of 15 amino acids. With V trimmed by 3 bases and J by 5 bases, 9 bases remained unmatched. CDR3 region: CASSFPNRGGYGYTF. In DNA form, the CDR3 reads TGTGCCAGCAGCTTCCCCAACAGGGGAGGATATGGCTACACCTTC.

The rearrangement links TRBV9 to TRBJ2-3, with D maybe TRBD2 (6 bases). The CDR3 extends over 14 amino acids. In germline, CDR1 is SGDLS, CDR2 YYNGEE. V lost 0 bases, J lost 7 bases, and 12 bases lay in between. Here the CDR3 reads CASSVASSGYTQYF. DNA of the CDR3: TGTGCCAGCAGCGTAGCGAGTAGCGGTTATACGCAGTATTTT.